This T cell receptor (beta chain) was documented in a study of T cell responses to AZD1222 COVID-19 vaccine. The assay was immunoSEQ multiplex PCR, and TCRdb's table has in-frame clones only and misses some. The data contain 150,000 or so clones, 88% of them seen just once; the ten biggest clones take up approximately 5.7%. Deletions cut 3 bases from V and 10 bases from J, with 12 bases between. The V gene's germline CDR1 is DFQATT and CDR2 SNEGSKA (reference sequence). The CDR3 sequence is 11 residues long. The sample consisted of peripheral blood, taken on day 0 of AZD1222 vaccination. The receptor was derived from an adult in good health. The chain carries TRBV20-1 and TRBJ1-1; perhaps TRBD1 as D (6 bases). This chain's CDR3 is CSASRGRGAFF. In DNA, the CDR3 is TGCAGTGCTAGTCGGGGGCGTGGAGCTTTCTTT.